The 22 T cell receptor beta chains in this list originate from one sample, sequenced in a study of Graves' ophthalmopathy and Graves' hyperthyroidism. Amplified material comprised TCR beta CDR3 regions derived from RNA transcripts. Following a first-round RT-PCR that used HTBI primers, a second-round multiplex PCR was carried out. TCRdb called the multiplex PCR reads again in MiXCR, with one record for every CDR3 protein. The sample lists around 1.1 million distinct CDR3 sequences, 35% to 40% seen once, with 8.5% to 14% in the top ten. The sample was peripheral blood or thyroid tissue (not recorded which). The receptors were gathered from an adult man with Graves' hyperthyroidism.

This clonotype was counted only a few times. The chain links TRBV6-5 to TRBJ2-7, with D perhaps matching TRBD2 (6 bases). The V gene lost 7 bases and the J gene lost 2 bases, with 15 bases spanning the gap. Per germline, CDR1 MNHEY and CDR2 SVGAGI. The CDR3 spans 14 residues. CDR3 sequence reads: CASTEEGGPYEQYF. The CDR3, as DNA: TGTGCCAGCACGGAGGAGGGTGGCCCCTACGAGCAGTACTTC.

This clonotype came up many times. The genes are TRBV4-3 and TRBJ2-5; 7 bases agree with TRBD1. Per germline, CDR1 LGHNA and CDR2 YSLEER. CDR3 size: 14 residues. V shed 3 bases and J 2 bases; nucleotides not matched to a gene: 3. This CDR3 is CASSQSTGQETQYF. In DNA, the CDR3 is TGCGCCAGCAGCCAGTCGACAGGGCAAGAGACCCAGTACTTC.

This clonotype has just a few counts. The rearrangement joins TRBV12-3 or TRBV12-4 to TRBJ1-1; D remains ambiguous. This CDR3 is built from 15 residues. V lost 5 bases to trimming and J lost 3 bases, with 16 bases between them. The CDR3 coding sequence is TGTGCCAGCAGTCCAACATTGGCCGGGTACACTGAAGCTTTCTTT. Protein sequence: CASSPTLAGYTEAFF.

This clonotype was observed a handful of times. One end of the junction is discordant with germline, which a read error may explain. This sequence joins TRBV5-5 and TRBJ2-7; 11 positions agree with TRBD1. This CDR3 has 15 residues. CDR1 is SGHKS and CDR2 is YYEKEE in the germline V gene (reference sequence). In nucleotides, the CDR3 is TGCGCCAGCGGCCCCGGGACAGGGGGTGGTGACGAGCAGTACTTC. Residues: CASGPGTGGGDEQYF. Using reference TRBV5-5 and TRBJ2-7 for the parts outside the CDR3, the full variable domain is DAGVTQSPTHLIKTRGQQVTLRCSPISGHKSVSWYQQVLGQGPQFIFQYYEKEERGRGNFPDRFSARQFPNYSSELNVNALLLGDSALYLCASGPGTGGGDEQYFGPGTRLTVT.

A remark on this clonotype: This could be a read error, since a much larger clone is one nucleotide away. The J gene is TRBJ1-5, the V gene TRBV5-1; D is possibly TRBD1 (5 bases). This CDR3 is built from 15 residues. V lost 1 base, J lost 3 bases, and 11 bases lay in between. CDR1 is SGHRS and CDR2 is YFSETQ in the germline V gene. Here the CDR3 reads CASSLTGAINQPQHF. The CDR3 coding sequence is TGCGCCAGCAGCTTGACCGGGGCTATCAATCAGCCCCAGCATTTT.

The chain employs TRBV6-2 or TRBV6-3 and TRBJ1-5; a possible D gene is TRBD1 (6 bases). Germline values: CDR1 MNHEY, CDR2 SVGEGT. V was shortened by 2 bases and J by 11 bases, with 16 bases between the two germline ends. The CDR3 is 14 residues long. The DNA for the CDR3 is TGTGCCAGCAGTTACGTCGGGGGCCAAGAGACCCAGCATTTT. Translation: CASSYVGGQETQHF.

The sample holds a few counts of this clonotype. The chain recombines TRBV4-2 with TRBJ1-6; weak D call: TRBD1 (6 bases). CDR1 LGHNA and CDR2 YNFKEQ come from the germline V gene. Trimming left V 5 bases short and J 7 bases short, with 15 bases between. The CDR3 is 15 residues long. In DNA, the CDR3 is TGTGCCAGCAGCTTACCCGACAGGCGGAATTCACCCCTCCACTTT. This codes for CASSLPDRRNSPLHF.

This clonotype was found many times. The chain couples TRBV5-1 to TRBJ1-4, with D possibly matching TRBD1 (5 bases). The V gene's germline CDR1 is SGHRS and CDR2 YFSETQ. CDR3 length: 16 residues. V was clipped by 5 bases and J by 10 bases, with 24 bases between them. For the CDR3, the DNA is TGCGCCAGCAGAAAAAGTACAGGATCGGCGATGGGAAAACTGTTTTTT. It specifies CASRKSTGSAMGKLFF. The complete variable domain, with remaining parts taken from reference TRBV5-1 and TRBJ1-4, reads KAGVTQTPRYLIKTRGQQVTLSCSPISGHRSVSWYQQTPGQGLQFLFEYFSETQRNKGNFPGRFSGRQFSNSRSEMNVSTLELGDSALYLCASRKSTGSAMGKLFFGSGTQLSVL.

This clonotype was seen only a few times. This sequence joins TRBV20-1 and TRBJ1-2; no clear D gene. Trimming cost V 0 bases and J 0 bases, with 8 bases left between them. Germline V lookup: CDR1 DFQATT, CDR2 SNEGSKA (reference sequence). The CDR3 length is 14 residues. The CDR3 DNA is TGCAGTGCTAGAGATGCAATAACTAACTATGGCTACACCTTC. Its translation is CSARDAITNYGYTF.

This clonotype was seen at least ten times. The chain uses TRBV24-1 and TRBJ1-5; D not certain. CDR1 is KGHDR and CDR2 is SFDVKD in the germline V gene. Trimming removed 3 bases at V and 7 bases at J, with 9 bases between. The CDR3 spans 13 residues. CDR3 in DNA: TGTGCCACCAGTGATGTTGGGATCCAGCCCCAGCATTTT. The encoded protein is CATSDVGIQPQHF.

The chain is built from TRBV10-3 and TRBJ2-5; 7 bases align to TRBD2. The length of the CDR3 is 16 residues. Germline lookup yields CDR1 ENHRY and CDR2 SYGVKD. J was trimmed by 1 base and V by 6 bases; bases with no gene match: 11. This CDR3 reads CAIRKGGSGPQETQYF. DNA for the CDR3: TGTGCCATCAGGAAAGGCGGGAGCGGGCCCCAAGAGACCCAGTACTTC.

The chain combines TRBV19 with TRBJ1-5; the match to TRBD1 covers 9 bases. This CDR3 region has 17 residues. Germline-derived CDR1 and CDR2 are LNHDA and SQIVND (reference sequence). The V segment lost 3 bases and the J segment 3 bases; nucleotides outside the gene matches: 9. CDR3 sequence: CASSIAGTGSFNQPQHF. Written as DNA, the CDR3 is TGTGCCAGTAGTATCGCCGGGACAGGGTCTTTCAATCAGCCCCAGCATTTT.

This clonotype was detected many times. The gene calls are TRBV20-1 and TRBJ1-5; TRBD1 matches at 9 bases. In germline, CDR1 is DFQATT, CDR2 SNEGSKA (reference sequence). The CDR3 runs 14 residues. The V gene end was trimmed by 4 bases and the J gene end by 6 bases; junction bases not matched to a gene: 7. For the CDR3, the DNA is TGCAGTGCTATAAGGACAGGGGCTACTCAGCCCCAGCATTTT. Protein product: CSAIRTGATQPQHF.

This clonotype was observed at least ten times. The J gene is TRBJ2-7, the V gene TRBV10-3, with D unresolved. Trimming pared 9 bases from V and 5 bases from J, leaving 17 bases between. There are 13 residues in the CDR3. Germline CDR1 is ENHRY and CDR2 is SYGVKD. The CDR3 protein is CAIAGPDSNEQYF. DNA for the CDR3: TGTGCCATTGCTGGGCCCGATTCTAACGAGCAGTACTTC.

This clonotype was recorded at least ten times. CDR3 sequence reads: CASSRAGGAWQETQYF. CDR3 nucleotide sequence: TGTGCCAGCAGTCGCGCAGGGGGCGCTTGGCAAGAGACCCAGTACTTC. This rearrangement joins TRBV7-2 to TRBJ2-5, with 8 bases identical to TRBD1. V gave up 6 bases and J gave up 2 bases; unmatched junction bases: 11. Per the germline V gene, CDR1 is SGHTA and CDR2 is FQGNSA. This CDR3 has 16 residues.

This sequence joins TRBV7-9 and TRBJ1-5, with D uncertain. Trimming shortened V by 6 bases and J by 6 bases, and 15 bases separated the two germline ends. Germline V lookup: CDR1 SEHNR, CDR2 FQNEAQ (reference sequence). CDR3 size: 14 residues. As DNA, the CDR3 is TGTGCCAGCAGTTTCGGGTTGAGCGGTCAGCCCCAGCATTTT. It translates to CASSFGLSGQPQHF.

Ten or more counts support this clonotype. This chain joins TRBV5-6 and TRBJ2-2; D unclear. Looked up from germline, CDR1 is SGHDT and CDR2 is YYEEEE. Trimming took off 4 bases at V and 6 bases at J, with 10 bases between the two ends. The CDR3 runs to 13 residues. The CDR3 sequence: CASSGADPGELFF. The CDR3 DNA reads TGTGCCAGCAGCGGAGCTGACCCCGGGGAGCTGTTTTTT.

A note on this clonotype: At one end the junction does not follow the germline gene, possibly because of a read error. The rearrangement links TRBV10-3 to TRBJ2-6; D is possibly TRBD2 (6 bases). This CDR3 contains 18 residues. Germline assignment: CDR1 ENHRY and CDR2 SYGVKD. The chain's CDR3 is CASSYAGLNVPGANVLTF. CDR3 sequence (DNA): TGTGCCAGCAGTTACGCGGGGCTTAACGTTCCTGGGGCCAACGTCCTGACTTTC.

In its sample, this clonotype was seen many times. The V call is TRBV2, the J call TRBJ1-2; D is ambiguous. Trimming stripped 6 bases from V and 1 base from J, with 6 bases between. Germline V gene data show CDR1 as SNHLY and CDR2 as FYNNEI. The CDR3 totals 12 residues. Here the CDR3 reads CASSLLNYGYTF. The CDR3 nucleotides are TGTGCCAGCAGCCTACTTAACTATGGCTACACCTTC. Variable domain in full (rest from reference TRBV2 and TRBJ1-2): EPEVTQTPSHQVTQMGQEVILRCVPISNHLYFYWYRQILGQKVEFLVSFYNNEISEKSEIFDDQFSVERPDGSNFTLKIRSTKLEDSAMYFCASSLLNYGYTFGSGTRLTVV.

The gene calls are TRBV15 and TRBJ1-2; the D gene is possibly TRBD1 (5 bases). Germline CDR1 LNHNV, CDR2 YYDKDF (reference sequence). V was shortened by 4 bases and J by 6 bases, with 12 bases between the two germline ends. The CDR3 extends over 13 amino acids. Written as DNA, the CDR3 is TGTGCCACCAGCAAAGGGGAGGGGAATGGCTACACCTTC. Translation: CATSKGEGNGYTF.

As to this clonotype: One end of the junction is discordant with germline, which a read error may explain. CDR3 region: CASSTRGRLTNTEAFF. CDR3 DNA sequence: TGTGCCAGCAGTACACGGGGGCGTCTAACGAACACTGAAGCTTTCTTT. V gene TRBV10-3 combines with J gene TRBJ1-1, with D tentatively TRBD1 (6 bases). Germline V gene data show CDR1 as ENHRY and CDR2 as SYGVKD. The CDR3 covers 16 residues.

This clonotype was seen only a few times. The chain has TRBV20-1 and TRBJ2-7; D tentatively fits TRBD1 or TRBD2 (6 bases each). The CDR3 is made up of 14 amino acids. Trimming removed 6 bases at V and 0 bases at J, with 15 bases between. Germline-derived CDR1 and CDR2 are DFQATT and SNEGSKA (reference sequence). The CDR3, as DNA: TGCAGTGCGGATCCAAGGGGGGCCTCCTACGAGCAGTACTTC. Its translation: CSADPRGASYEQYF.